The following is a T cell receptor (beta chain) sequence with its context. Its antigen is still unknown. This record belongs to a study of Tregs in tolerant kidney transplant recipients. Unstimulated regulatory T cells (CD4+CD25+CD127-), CD4+CD25- non-regulatory cells, CD4 and CD8 cells were FACS-sorted from thawed PBMCs. Sequencing used immunoSEQ multiplex PCR; TCRdb keeps in-frame clones, though not all of them. This table holds 92,000 or so clones, over 85% found once. Germline CDR1 MNHEY, CDR2 SMNVEV (reference sequence). The ends were cut back, 5 bases at V and 4 bases at J, with 17 bases in the middle. The CDR3 extends over 15 amino acids. General study findings and limits: Validation in larger populations is needed because few patients were studied. This study did not directly address biological reproducibility. Expanding Tregs on activated donor B cells appeared to best identify donor-specific TCRbeta clones.

The chain uses TRBV27 and TRBJ1-2, with D possibly TRBD1 on 6 matching bases. Source material: CD8+ T cells from blood. The TCR was taken from a human donor in good health. The CDR3 coding sequence is TGTGCCAGCAGTCCAGCTACACAGGGAGTCTATGGCTACACCTTC. This sequence encodes CASSPATQGVYGYTF.